These 26 T cell receptor beta chains were sequenced from one sample in a study of Ad26.COV2.S vaccination and SARS-CoV-2 variants. The assay was immunoSEQ multiplex PCR, and TCRdb's table has in-frame clones only and misses some. Among about 180,000 clones, around 85% were seen once, and the ten largest hold about 5.5%. Source: peripheral blood, taken after recovery from COVID-19. These receptors all stem from a human donor who had recovered from COVID-19.

The chain uses TRBV4-2 and TRBJ2-7, with 11 bases fitting TRBD2. This CDR3 has 17 amino acids. CDR1 and CDR2 (germline): LGHNA, YNFKEQ. The junction had 8 bases not matched to a gene; V was cut back by 1 base and J by 3 bases. The CDR3 nucleotides read TGTGCCAGCAGCCAAGCTTCCGGGACTAGCGGCATCTACGAGCAGTACTTC. Amino acids: CASSQASGTSGIYEQYF.

The chain employs TRBV7-9 and TRBJ1-1; D not resolved. In germline, CDR1 is SEHNR, CDR2 FQNEAQ (reference sequence). V dropped 3 bases and J dropped 10 bases, with 9 bases sitting between them. This CDR3 is 11 amino acids long. The CDR3 nucleotides are TGTGCCAGCAGCTTCCCAAGGGTAGCTTTCTTT. Protein sequence: CASSFPRVAFF.

V and J are TRBV7-9 and TRBJ2-5; possibly TRBD1 for D (6 bases). V was shortened by 4 bases and J by 0 bases, with 15 bases between the two germline ends. The CDR3 loop spans 16 amino acids. Germline CDR1 reads SEHNR; CDR2 reads FQNEAQ (reference sequence). This CDR3 is CASSSRGSAYQETQYF. As DNA, the CDR3 is TGTGCCAGCAGCTCTAGGGGGTCCGCGTACCAAGAGACCCAGTACTTC.

J is TRBJ1-6 and V is TRBV6-2 or TRBV6-3, with D uncertain. The germline gives CDR1 MNHEY, CDR2 SVGEGT. The CDR3 spans 12 residues. With 4 bases removed from V and 10 bases from J, the gap between germline ends came to 8 bases. DNA of the CDR3: TGTGCCAGCAGTTCTGTCGGATCACCCCTCCACTTT. Protein: CASSSVGSPLHF.

The chain joins TRBV12-3 or TRBV12-4 to TRBJ2-7; D is unresolved. The CDR3 covers 11 residues. V was shortened by 5 bases and J by 3 bases, with 5 bases between the two germline ends. The CDR3 DNA is TGTGCCAGCAGTCATAACTACGAGCAGTACTTC. Residues: CASSHNYEQYF.

In regard to this clone: At the DNA level, this CDR3 is encoded by other sequences in the same sample as well. The genes are TRBV11-2 and TRBJ2-7, with TRBD2 matching 13 bases. The V and J ends lost 1 base and 3 bases, in that order; junction bases with no gene match: 0. Germline CDR1 is SGHAT and CDR2 is FQNNGV. The CDR3 runs to 15 residues. The CDR3 here is CASSLGLAGGYEQYF. CDR3 DNA sequence: TGTGCCAGCAGCTTAGGACTAGCGGGAGGCTACGAGCAGTACTTC.

This sequence joins TRBV27 and TRBJ2-3; a weak D match, TRBD2 (6 bases). V lost 3 bases and J 3 bases, leaving 16 bases between the germline ends. Germline V gene data show CDR1 as MNHEY and CDR2 as SMNVEV (reference sequence). The CDR3 sequence is 16 residues long. CDR3 in amino acids: CASSLEGRRYTDTQYF. The CDR3 DNA is TGTGCCAGCAGTTTGGAGGGGCGCCGATATACAGATACGCAGTATTTT.

This clone was seen a handful of times. The rearrangement uses TRBV25-1 and TRBJ1-2, with D possibly being TRBD1 (6 bases). Trimming took off 8 bases at V and 6 bases at J, with 13 bases between the two ends. CDR3 length equals 12 residues. CDR1 and CDR2 from the germline V gene are MGHDK and SYGVNS. Written as DNA, the CDR3 is TGTGCCAGCGCCCAGGGGCGAAATGGCTACACCTTC. Its translation: CASAQGRNGYTF.

A note on this clone: The same CDR3 can be traced to other DNA sequences in this sample. V and J are TRBV9 and TRBJ2-3, with 10 bases matching TRBD1. The V and J ends lost 3 bases and 6 bases, in that order; junction bases with no gene match: 1. The V gene's germline CDR1 is SGDLS and CDR2 YYNGEE. The CDR3 covers 13 residues. The CDR3 is CASSGTGGDTQYF. The CDR3 DNA follows: TGTGCCAGCAGCGGGACAGGGGGGGATACGCAGTATTTT.

This chain links TRBV9 with TRBJ1-1; 8 positions match TRBD1. The germline V gene encodes CDR1 SGDLS and CDR2 YYNGEE. The V gene end was trimmed by 4 bases and the J gene end by 3 bases; junction bases not matched to a gene: 11. The CDR3 has 16 residues. Here the CDR3 DNA reads TGTGCCAGCAGCCCGCGGACAGGGACAGTTGACACTGAAGCTTTCTTT. Protein sequence: CASSPRTGTVDTEAFF.

The chain carries TRBV6-2 or TRBV6-3 and TRBJ2-3; tentative D call: TRBD1 (7 bases). In germline, CDR1 is MNHEY, CDR2 SVGEGT. The CDR3 is 16 amino acids. The V gene lost 4 bases and the J gene lost 4 bases, with 18 bases spanning the gap. CDR3 sequence reads: CASSSGGSTLADTQYF. In DNA, the CDR3 is TGTGCCAGCAGTTCAGGGGGGTCTACCCTCGCAGATACGCAGTATTTT.

This chain connects TRBV6-5 to TRBJ2-2; TRBD2 aligns across 11 bases. There are 16 residues in the CDR3. The ends lost 2 bases at V and 2 bases at J; junction bases unmatched: 1. The germline V gene encodes CDR1 MNHEY and CDR2 SVGAGI. CDR3 region: CASSYTSGGNTGELFF. In DNA form, the CDR3 reads TGTGCCAGCAGTTACACTAGCGGGGGAAACACCGGGGAGCTGTTTTTT.

V is TRBV10-3 and J is TRBJ1-1; D remains unclear. Trimming took off 10 bases at V and 4 bases at J, with 10 bases between the two ends. This CDR3 has 11 amino acids. From germline, CDR1 is ENHRY and CDR2 SYGVKD. The CDR3 bases are TGTGCCACCGCCTTGGGCACTGAAGCTTTCTTT. Translated, it gives CATALGTEAFF.

This chain connects TRBV2 to TRBJ1-3, with D maybe TRBD1 (6 bases). Per the germline V gene, CDR1 is SNHLY and CDR2 is FYNNEI. V lost 6 bases and J 4 bases, leaving 16 bases between the germline ends. The CDR3 is 15 amino acids. CDR3 sequence: CASRVRKGGGNTIYF. The CDR3 coding sequence is TGTGCCAGCAGGGTTAGGAAAGGGGGAGGAAACACCATATATTTT.

The chain couples TRBV19 to TRBJ1-2; 7 bases line up with TRBD1. V dropped 5 bases and J dropped 2; count of bases not matched to a gene: 11. The CDR3 extends over 16 amino acids. Germline values: CDR1 LNHDA, CDR2 SQIVND (reference sequence). The CDR3 reads CASSHRVTGTNYGYTF. For the CDR3, the DNA is TGTGCCAGTAGTCACCGGGTGACAGGGACCAACTATGGCTACACCTTC.

This chain joins TRBV19 and TRBJ2-3; maybe TRBD2 (6 bases). Germline lookup yields CDR1 LNHDA and CDR2 SQIVND (reference sequence). CDR3 length: 14 amino acids. V was pared by 7 bases and J by 0 bases, with 11 bases between. CDR3 loop: CASTEGTSTDTQYF. The CDR3 DNA follows: TGTGCCAGTACGGAGGGGACTAGCACAGATACGCAGTATTTT.

The CDR3 DNA is TGTGCCACCAGCTCACGTTGGGGGACAGATACGCAGTATTTT. Translating gives CATSSRWGTDTQYF. V gene TRBV15 combines with J gene TRBJ2-3, with D perhaps being TRBD1 or TRBD2 (5 bases each). In germline, CDR1 is LNHNV, CDR2 YYDKDF (reference sequence). CDR3 length equals 14 residues. Trimming shortened V by 5 bases and J by 3 bases, and 12 bases separated the two germline ends.

This chain's CDR3 is CASSLSGTGNEQFF. The CDR3 DNA follows: TGTGCCAGCAGTTTATCGGGGACAGGGAATGAGCAGTTCTTC. The rearrangement uses TRBV27 and TRBJ2-1, with TRBD1 identical over 9 bases. V gave up 0 bases and J gave up 7 bases; unmatched junction bases: 1. The CDR3 has 14 amino acids. The germline CDR1 and CDR2 sequences are MNHEY and SMNVEV (reference sequence).

V usage is TRBV25-1 and J usage is TRBJ2-1; D not resolved. CDR1 MGHDK and CDR2 SYGVNS come from the germline V gene. Trimming removed 2 bases from V and 5 bases from J, with 7 bases in between. The CDR3 contains 13 residues. CDR3 protein: CASSEVGNNEQFF. DNA for the CDR3: TGTGCCAGCAGTGAAGTTGGTAACAATGAGCAGTTCTTC.

The genes are TRBV7-9 and TRBJ2-2; D remains unclear. Germline loops: CDR1 SEHNR, CDR2 FQNEAQ (reference sequence). With 0 bases removed from V and 5 bases from J, the gap between germline ends came to 16 bases. The CDR3 sequence is 17 residues long. This chain's CDR3 is CASSLALRKHLTGELFF. CDR3 bases: TGTGCCAGCAGCTTAGCGCTACGGAAACACTTAACCGGGGAGCTGTTTTTT. Supplemented by reference TRBV7-9 and TRBJ2-2, the full variable domain reads DTGVSQNPRHKITKRGQNVTFRCDPISEHNRLYWYRQTLGQGPEFLTYFQNEAQLEKSRLLSDRFSAERPKGSFSTLEIQRTEQGDSAMYLCASSLALRKHLTGELFFGEGSRLTVL.

The CDR3 here is CASSIGSVGDEGPEAFF. The CDR3 region has the DNA TGTGCCAGTAGTATCGGGTCGGTAGGCGATGAGGGACCTGAAGCTTTCTTT. The chain combines TRBV19 with TRBJ1-1; weak D call: TRBD1 (5 bases). Trimming shortened V by 3 bases and J by 6 bases, and 23 bases separated the two germline ends. Per the germline V gene, CDR1 is LNHDA and CDR2 is SQIVND (reference sequence). This CDR3 region has 17 residues.

This clone is classed as medium-sized. The chain joins TRBV2 to TRBJ2-3; a weak D match, TRBD2 (5 bases). Trimming removed 11 bases at V and 1 base at J, with 19 bases between. Germline V CDR1 and CDR2: SNHLY, FYNNEI. The CDR3 has 15 residues. As DNA, the CDR3 is TGTGCCTCGGAGGACTCCTCGGTTGGCACAGATACGCAGTATTTT. As protein: CASEDSSVGTDTQYF.

This sequence joins TRBV5-1 and TRBJ2-3; 7 bases fit TRBD2. This CDR3 contains 14 residues. Germline V gene sequence: CDR1 SGHRS, CDR2 YFSETQ. Trimming removed 1 base from V and 2 bases from J; junction bases left unmatched: 1. Written as DNA, the CDR3 is TGCGCCAGCAGCTTGAGCGGGAACACAGATACGCAGTATTTT. It specifies CASSLSGNTDTQYF.

The chain joins TRBV5-1 to TRBJ1-1; 7 nucleotides agree with TRBD1. This CDR3 contains 15 residues. Trimming at V came to 0 bases and at J to 6 bases, leaving 8 bases not matched to a gene. The germline V gene encodes CDR1 SGHRS and CDR2 YFSETQ. This CDR3 is CASSLAVQGSAEAFF. The DNA of the CDR3 is TGCGCCAGCAGCTTGGCGGTACAGGGGAGCGCTGAAGCTTTCTTT.

The chain links TRBV5-6 to TRBJ2-2, with 11 bases identical to TRBD1. Per the germline V gene, CDR1 is SGHDT and CDR2 is YYEEEE. CDR3 length equals 15 residues. V shed 4 bases and J 9 bases; nucleotides not matched to a gene: 8. CDR3 protein: CASSAGQGAIRELFF. As DNA, the CDR3 is TGTGCCAGCAGCGCCGGACAGGGGGCGATACGGGAGCTGTTTTTT.

J is TRBJ1-3 and V is TRBV15; D is undetermined. The germline V and J ends were trimmed by 1 base and 4 bases, with 8 bases remaining between them. CDR1 LNHNV and CDR2 YYDKDF come from the germline V gene (reference sequence). The CDR3 length is 14 residues. CDR3: CATSRAQLGNTIYF. CDR3 nucleotides: TGTGCCACCAGCAGAGCGCAGTTAGGAAACACCATATATTTT.